The 2 T cell receptor beta chains given below trace back to one sample, sequenced in a study of monozygotic twins with inflammatory bowel disease. TCRdb re-called the 5' RACE reads and gives one entry per CDR3 protein, without DNA. This sample contains roughly 330,000 distinct CDR3 sequences. Sequenced sample: blood. Receptor source: a human donor with ulcerative colitis or Crohn's disease, or a healthy co-twin of an affected twin (not recorded which).

J is TRBJ2-1 and V is TRBV18; TCRdb indicates TRBD1, and absent DNA this call remains unverified. Germline loops: CDR1 KGHSH, CDR2 LQKENI. This CDR3 is 16 amino acids long. CDR3 sequence: CASSSLDRLGYNEQFF.

J is TRBJ2-7 and V is TRBV5-1; the D call from TCRdb, TRBD1, cannot be confirmed without DNA. CDR3 length: 12 residues. Germline loops: CDR1 SGHRS, CDR2 YFSETQ. CDR3: CASSATGVEQYF.